This record covers a single T cell receptor (beta chain). Its antigen is undetermined. Researchers grouped second doses given at about 4 or about 12 weeks into one pool. These data come from a study of T cell responses to AZD1222 COVID-19 vaccine. Sequenced by immunoSEQ multiplex PCR; TCRdb stores in-frame clones only, minus some. The sample includes 90,000 to 100,000 clones, around 87% of them seen just once. Germline V CDR1 and CDR2: SGHDT, YYEEEE. CDR3 length: 14 amino acids. The V and J ends lost 4 bases and 2 bases respectively, with 9 bases between them. General study findings and limits: No repertoire was sampled before or during the peak T cell response, only after it. White British donors predominated, females outnumbered males, and clonal diversity was possibly underestimated. The study identified only five to seven AZD1222 recipients as seropositive at baseline.

This chain uses TRBV5-6 with TRBJ2-2; no reliable D call. The receptor was derived from an adult who received the AZD1222 COVID-19 vaccine. The material was peripheral blood, obtained 28 days after the second AZD1222 dose. In DNA, the CDR3 is TGTGCCAGCAGCGCCGGAACAAACACCGGGGAGCTGTTTTTT. This codes for CASSAGTNTGELFF.